The present TCR beta chain was sequenced within a study of blood T cell repertoires in COVID-19. The overall study: T cells, B-cell-depleted T cells, or PBMCs supplied cDNA or gDNA.

Authors' methods: Amplification with reference gene primers provided the estimates of nucleated cell counts. Assay used: immunoSEQ multiplex PCR; TCRdb lists only in-frame clones, some missing. For V, J and clone size, that table is used; D and trimming come from the DNA. The data contain 30,000 to 40,000 clones, 75% to 90% of them seen just once; the ten biggest clones take up 44%. Germline values: CDR1 MNHEY, CDR2 SVGAGI. The V end was cut by 7 bases, the J end by 5 bases, with 7 bases between. CDR3 length equals 11 residues. The TCR was taken from a man in his 60s with active or convalescent COVID-19. Sequenced input: peripheral blood. The chain has TRBV6-5 and TRBJ2-3; no clear D. CDR3 residues: CASTSLDTQYF. In DNA form, the CDR3 reads TGTGCCAGCACGTCCCTAGATACGCAGTATTTT.